The 23 T cell receptor beta chains below come from one sample, sequenced in a study of shared clonotypes between healthy human individuals. Some clones are missing from TCRdb's copy, which holds only in-frame ones; the method was immunoSEQ multiplex PCR. The sample lists approximately 2.5 million clones, 85% to 95% occurring once. Source material: naive CD4+ T cells sorted from blood. As for subset: CD45RA+ positively selected. The receptors were gathered from a man between 18 and 35 years old in good health.

This chain uses TRBV9 with TRBJ1-5; no clear D. CDR1 and CDR2 from the germline V gene are SGDLS and YYNGEE. Trimming shortened V by 0 bases and J by 6 bases, and 13 bases separated the two germline ends. This CDR3 contains 15 residues. CDR3 amino acids: CASSVDAHLPQPQHF. CDR3 nucleotides: TGTGCCAGCAGCGTAGATGCCCATCTACCTCAGCCCCAGCATTTT. Filled out from reference TRBV9 and TRBJ1-5, the complete variable domain reads DSGVTQTPKHLITATGQRVTLRCSPRSGDLSVYWYQQSLDQGLQFLIQYYNGEERAKGNILERFSAQQFPDLHSELNLSSLELGDSALYFCASSVDAHLPQPQHFGDGTRLSIL.

Points on this clone: Other DNA variants within this sample encode the same CDR3. This rearrangement joins TRBV18 to TRBJ1-5, with D possibly TRBD1 on 6 matching bases. V dropped 6 bases and J dropped 7 bases, with 10 bases sitting between them. The CDR3 length is 12 residues. Germline-derived CDR1 and CDR2 are KGHSH and LQKENI. In DNA form, the CDR3 reads TGTGCCAGCTCCGGGCAGGGGCAGCCCCAGCATTTT. It is translated as CASSGQGQPQHF. The variable domain in full, completed from reference TRBV18 and TRBJ1-5, reads NAGVMQNPRHLVRRRGQEARLRCSPMKGHSHVYWYRQLPEEGLKFMVYLQKENIIDESGMPKERFSAEFPKEGPSILRIQQVVRGDSAAYFCASSGQGQPQHFGDGTRLSIL.

The table lists this clone with a count of one. The chain has TRBV6-5 and TRBJ2-2; TRBD1 is a possible D gene (5 bases). V lost 7 bases, J lost 4 bases, and 16 bases lay in between. Germline CDR1 is MNHEY and CDR2 is SVGAGI. The CDR3 contains 15 residues. The CDR3 loop is CASTRDGSGTGELFF. The DNA for the CDR3 is TGTGCCAGCACCAGGGATGGGTCGGGCACCGGGGAGCTGTTTTTT.

V and J are TRBV5-4 and TRBJ2-7; 8 nucleotides align to TRBD1. This CDR3 comprises 17 residues. After removal of 0 bases from V and 5 bases from J, the junction contained 13 bases not matched to a gene. Germline-derived CDR1 and CDR2 are SGHNT and YYREEE (reference sequence). The CDR3 DNA is TGTGCCAGCAGCTTGGACCTTCTACAGGGGGTACGGGACGAGCAGTACTTC. Translation gives CASSLDLLQGVRDEQYF.

The gene calls are TRBV6-1 and TRBJ2-4, with TRBD1 identical over 7 bases. CDR1 and CDR2 from the germline V gene are MNHNS and SASEGT. The CDR3 sequence is 14 residues long. The ends lost 6 bases at V and 9 bases at J; junction bases unmatched: 11. The CDR3 DNA follows: TGTGCCAGCAGCGACAAGGGGACAGCTCCCATTCAGTACTTC. Its translation: CASSDKGTAPIQYF.

The chain carries TRBV6-6 and TRBJ1-1; D might be TRBD1 (5 bases). From germline, CDR1 is MNHNY and CDR2 SVGAGI (reference sequence). The CDR3 length is 15 residues. V was cut by 5 bases and J by 4 bases, with 17 bases left in between. CDR3 protein: CASSAIGEGTTEAFF. Here the CDR3 DNA reads TGTGCCAGCAGTGCGATTGGGGAGGGGACCACTGAAGCTTTCTTT.

A note on this clone: One end of the junction is discordant with germline, which a read error may explain. This rearrangement joins TRBV30 to TRBJ2-1; 8 bases are a match to TRBD1. CDR3 length: 14 amino acids. CDR1 and CDR2 from the germline V gene are GTSNPN and SVGIG (reference sequence). CDR3 DNA sequence: TGTGCCGGGAGGTTGGGACAGGTAAACAATGAGCAGTTCTTC. Translation: CAGRLGQVNNEQFF.

The chain recombines TRBV7-8 with TRBJ2-1; 10 bases are a match to TRBD2. Looked up from germline, CDR1 is SGHVS and CDR2 is FQNEAQ. CDR3 length: 16 residues. J lost 4 bases, V lost 2 bases, and 5 bases had no gene match. The CDR3 region is CASSLLTSGLYNEQFF. The CDR3, as DNA: TGTGCCAGCAGCTTACTGACTAGCGGGCTATACAATGAGCAGTTCTTC.

The rearrangement joins TRBV5-1 to TRBJ2-2, with D possibly TRBD2 on 6 matching bases. Germline V gene sequence: CDR1 SGHRS, CDR2 YFSETQ. The CDR3 length is 17 residues. The V and J ends lost 3 bases and 6 bases respectively, with 21 bases between them. The CDR3 sequence: CASSSPHGGARSGELFF. The CDR3 DNA sequence: TGCGCCAGCAGCTCACCCCACGGAGGGGCTAGATCCGGGGAGCTGTTTTTT.

This clone was seen at least ten times. The V gene is TRBV15, the J gene TRBJ2-3, with 7 bases identical to TRBD2. The germline V gene encodes CDR1 LNHNV and CDR2 YYDKDF (reference sequence). Trimming removed 5 bases from V and 0 bases from J; junction bases left unmatched: 8. The CDR3 contains 16 residues. CDR3 DNA sequence: TGTGCCACCAGCGAAACTAGCGAGATAAGCACAGATACGCAGTATTTT. This codes for CATSETSEISTDTQYF.

The CDR3 is CASKGLYTEAFF. The CDR3 DNA is TGTGCCAGCAAGGGACTCTACACTGAAGCTTTCTTT. The gene calls are TRBV6-1 and TRBJ1-1; possible D gene TRBD1, 5 bases. The V end lost 7 bases, the J end lost 3 bases, and 9 bases lay between the germline ends. This CDR3 spans 12 amino acids. CDR1 and CDR2 (germline): MNHNS, SASEGT.

The chain is built from TRBV5-1 and TRBJ2-2, with TRBD1 matching over 10 bases. Germline CDR1 reads SGHRS; CDR2 reads YFSETQ. This CDR3 is 17 amino acids long. Unmatched junction bases numbered 9, after V lost 2 bases and J lost 5 bases. CDR3 nucleotide sequence: TGCGCCAGCAGCTTCCAACCGGGACAGGGGCCAACCGGGGAGCTGTTTTTT. It codes for CASSFQPGQGPTGELFF.

About this clone itself: Distinct nucleotide sequences in the sample also encode this CDR3. The V and J genes are TRBV25-1 and TRBJ1-2, with TRBD1 matching over 8 bases. CDR3 length: 14 residues. Germline loops: CDR1 MGHDK, CDR2 SYGVNS. With 5 bases clipped from V and 4 bases from J, the junction kept 6 bases outside the gene matches. CDR3 in amino acids: CASSLPGQAYGYTF. CDR3 coding DNA: TGTGCCAGCAGTCTTCCGGGACAGGCCTATGGCTACACCTTC.

V usage is TRBV5-4 and J usage is TRBJ2-2; no firm D call. The CDR3 is made up of 12 amino acids. Germline CDR1 is SGHNT and CDR2 is YYREEE (reference sequence). The germline V and J ends were trimmed by 6 bases and 4 bases, with 7 bases remaining between them. The CDR3 coding sequence is TGTGCCAGCAACTACGTCACCGGGGAGCTGTTTTTT. Translated, it gives CASNYVTGELFF.

The table lists this clone with a count of one. The chain combines TRBV19 with TRBJ1-5; D may be TRBD1 (5 bases). Germline CDR1 LNHDA, CDR2 SQIVND (reference sequence). This CDR3 comprises 20 residues. Trimming cost V 4 bases and J 5 bases, with 30 bases left between them. The CDR3 DNA sequence: TGTGCCAGTAGTAGGCGACTGTCTGGTGTGGGGCATTCCGGATATCAGCCCCAGCATTTT. Its protein is CASSRRLSGVGHSGYQPQHF. The full variable domain, in which reference TRBV19 and TRBJ1-5 provide the parts outside the CDR3, is DGGITQSPKYLFRKEGQNVTLSCEQNLNHDAMYWYRQDPGQGLRLIYYSQIVNDFQKGDIAEGYSVSREKKESFPLTVTSAQKNPTAFYLCASSRRLSGVGHSGYQPQHFGDGTRLSIL.

The rearrangement uses TRBV30 and TRBJ2-5, with TRBD2 identical over 8 bases. The J segment lost 4 bases and the V segment lost 5 bases, leaving 12 bases of the junction unmatched. Germline V gene data show CDR1 as GTSNPN and CDR2 as SVGIG (reference sequence). This CDR3 is built from 15 residues. This CDR3 is CAWLERGLGTETQYF. The CDR3 nucleotides read TGTGCCTGGCTCGAGCGGGGGCTGGGGACAGAGACCCAGTACTTC.

The CDR3 DNA sequence: TGTGCCAGCCGGGGGGCCAGCAACACAGATACGCAGTATTTT. Translated, it gives CASRGASNTDTQYF. V usage is TRBV2 and J usage is TRBJ2-3, with D perhaps matching TRBD2 (7 bases). Between the trimmed V and J ends, which lost 8 bases and 2 bases, there was a span of 14 bases. There are 14 residues in the CDR3. Germline CDR1 reads SNHLY; CDR2 reads FYNNEI.

About this clone: The same CDR3 arises from other DNA sequences in this sample as well. The V gene is TRBV6-1, the J gene TRBJ2-2; D is undetermined. The CDR3 consists of 13 residues. The V gene lost 1 base and the J gene lost 6 bases, with 6 bases spanning the gap. The germline V gene has CDR1 MNHNS and CDR2 SASEGT. As DNA, the CDR3 is TGTGCCAGCAGTGAAGTAAGGGCCGGGGAGCTGTTTTTT. Protein sequence: CASSEVRAGELFF.

On this clone itself: At the DNA level, this CDR3 is encoded by other sequences in the same sample as well. The chain recombines TRBV19 with TRBJ2-5, with D possibly TRBD2 on 5 matching bases. Trimming removed 4 bases at V and 5 bases at J, with 5 bases between. The CDR3 runs to 11 residues. The germline gives CDR1 LNHDA, CDR2 SQIVND (reference sequence). As DNA, the CDR3 is TGTGCCAGTAGTAGAGGGGAGACCCAGTACTTC. Amino acids: CASSRGETQYF. The whole variable domain, filled in from reference TRBV19 and TRBJ2-5, reads DGGITQSPKYLFRKEGQNVTLSCEQNLNHDAMYWYRQDPGQGLRLIYYSQIVNDFQKGDIAEGYSVSREKKESFPLTVTSAQKNPTAFYLCASSRGETQYFGPGTRLLVL.

V gene TRBV19 combines with J gene TRBJ1-5; D perhaps matches TRBD1 (6 bases). There are 14 residues in the CDR3. CDR1 is LNHDA, CDR2 SQIVND, per germline (reference sequence). V lost 7 bases to trimming and J lost 7 bases, with 17 bases between them. The CDR3 bases are TGTGCCAGTACGGGGTACAGGGTTGGACAGCCCCAGCATTTT. Residues: CASTGYRVGQPQHF.

There are a few counts of this clone. The CDR3 DNA follows: TGTGCCAGCAGTTACTCCGTCCTTAGGGAGTCCGCTGAAGCTTTCTTT. Translated: CASSYSVLRESAEAFF. The rearrangement links TRBV6-5 to TRBJ1-1; no clear D gene. The CDR3 is 16 residues long. Trimming shortened V by 0 bases and J by 6 bases, and 17 bases separated the two germline ends. The germline CDR1 and CDR2 sequences are MNHEY and SVGAGI.

The chain employs TRBV5-1 and TRBJ2-4; D is unresolved. This CDR3 is built from 15 residues. V lost 3 bases, J lost 1 base, and 11 bases lay in between. The germline gives CDR1 SGHRS, CDR2 YFSETQ. Here the CDR3 reads CASSSKRVAKNIQYF. Here the CDR3 DNA reads TGCGCCAGCAGCTCAAAAAGGGTTGCCAAAAACATTCAGTACTTC.

The chain recombines TRBV28 with TRBJ1-6; 7 positions match TRBD1. Trimming at V came to 5 bases and at J to 10 bases, leaving 11 bases not matched to a gene. The germline CDR1 and CDR2 sequences are MDHEN and SYDVKM. The CDR3 is 15 residues long. The CDR3 nucleotides are TGTGCCAGCAGTCTCTCGACAGGGTTAGGGTCACCCCTCCACTTT. Its protein is CASSLSTGLGSPLHF.